This passage covers 22 T cell receptor beta chains from one sample sequenced in a study of T cells in Graves' hyperthyroidism and ophthalmopathy. TCR beta CDR3 regions were amplified from RNA transcripts. HTBI primers drove first-round RT-PCR of the TCR CDR3. TCRdb used MiXCR to reprocess the multiplex PCR reads, holding one entry per CDR3 protein. The data contain fewer than 650,000 distinct CDR3 sequences, 14% of them seen just once; the ten biggest clones take up about 6.6%. Source material: blood. Source of these receptors: a woman aged 18-29 years with Graves' ophthalmopathy.

This clonotype showed up many times. This sequence joins TRBV11-2 and TRBJ2-7; D assignment may be TRBD1 or TRBD2 (5 bases each). Germline loops: CDR1 SGHAT, CDR2 FQNNGV. This CDR3 has 15 amino acids. The V and J ends lost 3 bases and 5 bases respectively, with 17 bases between them. In nucleotides, the CDR3 is TGTGCCAGCAGCTTGCGGACACTAGTTTTGGACGAGCAGTACTTC. Protein product: CASSLRTLVLDEQYF. The full variable domain, in which reference TRBV11-2 and TRBJ2-7 provide the parts outside the CDR3, is EAGVAQSPRYKIIEKRQSVAFWCNPISGHATLYWYQQILGQGPKLLIQFQNNGVVDDSQLPKDRFSAERLKGVDSTLKIQPAKLEDSAVYLCASSLRTLVLDEQYFGPGTRLTVT.

The sample holds a few counts of this clonotype. The gene calls are TRBV10-2 and TRBJ1-2; D is undetermined. The CDR3 runs to 14 residues. Germline V lookup: CDR1 WSHSY, CDR2 SAAADI. V lost 6 bases, J lost 5 bases, and 16 bases lay in between. CDR3 residues: CASSPSGRIYGYTF. The CDR3 coding sequence is TGCGCCAGCAGCCCATCAGGACGGATTTATGGCTACACCTTC.

To note about this clonotype: This sequence may be a read error, since a much larger clone differs from it by one base. The rearrangement links TRBV27 to TRBJ2-7; D not certain. Germline CDR1 MNHEY, CDR2 SMNVEV (reference sequence). V was clipped by 5 bases and J by 1 base, with 12 bases between them. The CDR3 is made up of 14 amino acids. Here the CDR3 reads CASSPLAESYEQYF. CDR3 coding DNA: TGTGCCAGCAGTCCGCTGGCAGAATCCTACGAGCAGTACTTC.

This clonotype showed up many times. V usage is TRBV28 and J usage is TRBJ1-2, with TRBD1 as a possible D gene (5 bases). CDR3 length: 14 amino acids. Trimming removed 2 bases at V and 8 bases at J, with 15 bases between. Germline CDR1 and CDR2: MDHEN and SYDVKM. The CDR3 DNA reads TGTGCCAGCAGTTTAGGGGCCCCGTCGGGGGGCTACACCTTC. Translating gives CASSLGAPSGGYTF.

This clonotype was picked up many times. The chain is built from TRBV19 and TRBJ1-5, with TRBD1 as a possible D gene (5 bases). The CDR3 extends over 13 amino acids. The germline V and J ends were trimmed by 4 bases and 4 bases, with 8 bases remaining between them. From germline, CDR1 is LNHDA and CDR2 SQIVND (reference sequence). The CDR3 loop is CASSNRQNQPQHF. The CDR3 nucleotides are TGTGCCAGTAGTAACCGACAGAATCAGCCCCAGCATTTT.

This chain uses TRBV25-1 with TRBJ2-5; D might be TRBD1 (6 bases). Judging by the DNA end, TRBJ2-1 fits better; the J call may be wrong. The CDR3 is 14 residues long. Germline CDR1 is MGHDK and CDR2 is SYGVNS. CDR3 bases: TGTGCCAGCAGCCACAGGGATTTTGGGGAGACCCAGTTCTTC. Its translation is CASSHRDFGETQFF.

This clonotype has at least ten counts. V gene TRBV24-1 combines with J gene TRBJ1-5, with a possible D match to TRBD1 (6 bases). Germline CDR1 and CDR2: KGHDR and SFDVKD. V lost 1 base to trimming and J lost 5 bases, with 8 bases between them. The CDR3 has 14 residues. The CDR3 DNA is TGTGCCACCAGTGATTTCAGGGGAGATCAGCCCCAGCATTTT. It encodes CATSDFRGDQPQHF.

The sample holds many counts of this clonotype. This rearrangement joins TRBV10-3 to TRBJ2-5; 9 positions match TRBD2. Trimming took 0 bases from V and 1 from J; bases not matched to a gene: 3. Germline V gives CDR1 ENHRY, CDR2 SYGVKD. This CDR3 is 16 amino acids long. CDR3 in DNA: TGTGCCATCAGTGAGTCCCTAGCGGGACCCCAAGAGACCCAGTACTTC. This sequence encodes CAISESLAGPQETQYF.

This clonotype was picked up many times. The chain has TRBV7-9 and TRBJ2-7; 9 nucleotides line up with TRBD1. The CDR3 sequence is 16 residues long. J was trimmed by 0 bases and V by 4 bases; bases with no gene match: 7. Germline loops: CDR1 SEHNR, CDR2 FQNEAQ (reference sequence). CDR3 nucleotide sequence: TGTGCCAGCAGCTATGGGACAGGGTATAGCTCCTACGAGCAGTACTTC. Translation gives CASSYGTGYSSYEQYF.

In its sample, this clonotype was seen many times. The chain has TRBV20-1 and TRBJ2-3; 9 bases align to TRBD2. V was clipped by 2 bases and J by 2 bases; unmatched bases: 8. The germline gives CDR1 DFQATT, CDR2 SNEGSKA (reference sequence). There are 16 residues in the CDR3. Here the CDR3 DNA reads TGCAGTGCTAGACCTACCCCTAGCGGGATCACAGATACGCAGTATTTT. Protein: CSARPTPSGITDTQYF.

This clonotype was seen repeatedly, ten times or more. The rearrangement links TRBV7-2 to TRBJ2-7, with 7 bases lining up with TRBD2. The CDR3 length is 16 residues. From germline, CDR1 is SGHTA and CDR2 FQGNSA. J gave up 6 bases and V 0 bases, and 11 bases lay outside the gene matches. CDR3 bases: TGTGCCAGCAGCTTAGCGAGTGCTAGCGGCCGGGGCGAGCAGTACTTC. This gives the protein CASSLASASGRGEQYF. The full variable domain, its missing parts supplied by reference TRBV7-2 and TRBJ2-7, is GAGVSQSPSNKVTEKGKDVELRCDPISGHTALYWYRQSLGQGLEFLIYFQGNSAPDKSGLPSDRFSAERTGGSVSTLTIQRTQQEDSAVYLCASSLASASGRGEQYFGPGTRLTVT.

This clonotype was recorded at least ten times. The chain employs TRBV30 and TRBJ1-5; 8 nucleotides align to TRBD1. The CDR3 consists of 15 residues. V trimming: 4 bases; J trimming: 7 bases; junction bases outside the gene matches: 12. Germline loops: CDR1 GTSNPN, CDR2 SVGIG (reference sequence). CDR3 nucleotides: TGTGCCTGGACAACCCCGCAGGGGGCTGGGCAGCCCCAGCATTTT. Residues: CAWTTPQGAGQPQHF. Filled out from reference TRBV30 and TRBJ1-5, the complete variable domain reads SQTIHQWPATLVQPVGSPLSLECTVEGTSNPNLYWYRQAAGRGLQLLFYSVGIGQISSEVPQNLSASRPQDRQFILSSKKLLLSDSGFYLCAWTTPQGAGQPQHFGDGTRLSIL.

This clonotype has a count of ten or more. CDR3 residues: CASSLVVMRETQYF. CDR3 sequence (DNA): TGTGCCAGCAGCTTAGTGGTGATGCGGGAGACCCAGTACTTC. This chain uses TRBV11-3 with TRBJ2-5, with no clear D. CDR3 length: 14 amino acids. The germline V gene has CDR1 SGHNT and CDR2 YENEEA. V was clipped by 1 base and J by 5 bases, with 11 bases between them. The full variable domain, rest sourced from reference TRBV11-3 and TRBJ2-5, is EAGVVQSPRYKIIEKKQPVAFWCNPISGHNTLYWYLQNLGQGPELLIRYENEEAVDDSQLPKDRFSAERLKGVDSTLKIQPAELGDSAVYLCASSLVVMRETQYFGPGTRLLVL.

This clonotype was found many times. This chain joins TRBV7-9 and TRBJ2-1; unclear D gene. CDR1 and CDR2 (germline): SEHNR, FQNEAQ (reference sequence). With 5 bases removed from V and 4 bases from J, the gap between germline ends came to 15 bases. The CDR3 runs 15 residues. As DNA, the CDR3 is TGTGCCAGCAGCCCCCCGCTGGGCGGTTACAATGAGCAGTTCTTC. Residues: CASSPPLGGYNEQFF.

A few counts support this clonotype. The gene calls are TRBV7-8 and TRBJ1-2, with 10 bases identical to TRBD1. The CDR3 has 14 amino acids. The V segment lost 5 bases and the J segment 8 bases; nucleotides outside the gene matches: 8. Germline CDR1 and CDR2: SGHVS and FQNEAQ. The CDR3: CASSGRQGALGYTF. For the CDR3, the DNA is TGTGCCAGCAGCGGGCGACAGGGGGCTTTGGGCTACACCTTC.

This clonotype was seen only a few times. The chain recombines TRBV7-6 with TRBJ2-7; 9 nucleotides match TRBD1. Germline-derived CDR1 and CDR2 are SGHVS and FNYEAQ. J was trimmed by 5 bases and V by 3 bases; bases with no gene match: 8. The length of the CDR3 is 15 residues. As DNA, the CDR3 is TGTGCCAGCAGCTTGGGGGGACAGGGTATTCACGAGCAGTACTTC. As protein: CASSLGGQGIHEQYF.

This clonotype occurred a few times. Just one base apart from a much larger clone, this may be a read error. The chain combines TRBV7-2 with TRBJ2-3; D may correspond to TRBD1 or TRBD2 (5 bases each). The ends were cut back, 8 bases at V and 6 bases at J, with 15 bases in the middle. Germline V lookup: CDR1 SGHTA, CDR2 FQGNSA. This CDR3 is built from 13 residues. The CDR3 is CASGVGAGDTQYF. Here the CDR3 DNA reads TGTGCCAGCGGCGTCGGGGCAGGTGATACGCAGTATTTT.

This clonotype was recorded only once. This chain joins TRBV7-9 and TRBJ2-2; D uncertain. The CDR3 contains 9 residues. Germline V lookup: CDR1 SEHNR, CDR2 FQNEAQ (reference sequence). V was pared by 10 bases and J by 6 bases, with 3 bases between. The CDR3, as DNA: TGTGCCACGCCCGGGGAGCTGTTTTTT. The encoded protein is CATPGELFF.

About this clonotype itself: One junction end disagrees with the germline gene, perhaps due to a read error. The chain is built from TRBV11-1 and TRBJ1-3; D not certain. The CDR3 totals 14 residues. Germline V gene sequence: CDR1 SGHAT, CDR2 FQDESV (reference sequence). The CDR3 DNA follows: TGTGCCAGCAGCCTAGTTTACTCTGGAGACACCATATATTTT. This gives the protein CASSLVYSGDTIYF.

This clonotype was seen ten or more times. The rearrangement links TRBV6-2 or TRBV6-3 to TRBJ2-7, with D hard to call. The CDR3 contains 17 residues. Trimming stripped 2 bases from V and 2 bases from J, with 19 bases between. Germline CDR1 is MNHEY and CDR2 is SVGEGT. CDR3 DNA: TGTGCCAGCAGTTACACGACCCGGACGTATTCTCCCTACGAGCAGTACTTC. It yields the protein CASSYTTRTYSPYEQYF.

This clonotype came up a few times. V usage is TRBV14 and J usage is TRBJ1-4, with D possibly matching TRBD1 (5 bases). This CDR3 is 12 amino acids long. Trimming took 1 base from V and 10 from J, leaving 7 bases between them. Germline V lookup: CDR1 SGHDN, CDR2 FVKESK. CDR3 amino acids: CASSQAGRKLFF. CDR3 nucleotides: TGTGCCAGCAGCCAAGCAGGGCGAAAACTGTTTTTT.

The J gene is TRBJ1-1, the V gene TRBV28; D gene ambiguous. V gave up 7 bases and J gave up 4 bases, with 13 bases separating them. The germline gives CDR1 MDHEN, CDR2 SYDVKM. CDR3 length equals 13 residues. This chain's CDR3 is CASTPRVLTEAFF. The CDR3 DNA is TGTGCCAGCACCCCCCGCGTGCTCACTGAAGCTTTCTTT.